The 27 T cell receptor beta chains in this list originate from one sample, sequenced in a study of cytomegalovirus exposure and HLA in healthy donors. The study ran its PCR with 60 Vbeta and 13 Jbeta primers. Sequenced by immunoSEQ multiplex PCR; TCRdb stores in-frame clones only, minus some. The table has fewer than 150,000 clones, 65% to 85% seen once; the top ten hold 0.95% to 1.5%. Material: PBMCs. These receptors were taken from a man between 45 and 60 years old in good health and CMV-seronegative.

The chain links TRBV5-1 to TRBJ2-3, with D perhaps matching TRBD1 (5 bases). V was shortened by 4 bases and J by 0 bases, with 15 bases between the two germline ends. The V gene's germline CDR1 is SGHRS and CDR2 YFSETQ. The CDR3 is made up of 16 amino acids. The CDR3 DNA reads as TGCGCCAGCAGCCGCTCAGGGTCCCCAAGCACAGATACGCAGTATTTT. This codes for CASSRSGSPSTDTQYF. Complete variable domain (other parts from reference TRBV5-1 and TRBJ2-3): KAGVTQTPRYLIKTRGQQVTLSCSPISGHRSVSWYQQTPGQGLQFLFEYFSETQRNKGNFPGRFSGRQFSNSRSEMNVSTLELGDSALYLCASSRSGSPSTDTQYFGPGTRLTVL.

This clone was counted only a few times. J is TRBJ2-5 and V is TRBV5-1; unclear D gene. Between the trimmed V and J ends, which lost 4 bases and 5 bases, there was a span of 12 bases. Germline loops: CDR1 SGHRS, CDR2 YFSETQ. The CDR3 has 13 residues. For the CDR3, the DNA is TGCGCCAGCAGCGCCGCCCGGTGGGAGACCCAGTACTTC. It is translated as CASSAARWETQYF. The full variable domain, its missing parts supplied by reference TRBV5-1 and TRBJ2-5, is KAGVTQTPRYLIKTRGQQVTLSCSPISGHRSVSWYQQTPGQGLQFLFEYFSETQRNKGNFPGRFSGRQFSNSRSEMNVSTLELGDSALYLCASSAARWETQYFGPGTRLLVL.

CDR3 DNA: TGCGCCAGCAGCTTGGTTACGGGAGCGGGAGTTTCAGTGCAGTTCTTC. Translation: CASSLVTGAGVSVQFF. The gene calls are TRBV5-1 and TRBJ2-1; 8 bases agree with TRBD2. CDR1 is SGHRS and CDR2 is YFSETQ in the germline V gene. J gave up 12 bases and V 0 bases, and 14 bases lay outside the gene matches. The CDR3 runs 16 residues.

The chain uses TRBV2 and TRBJ2-2, with D possibly TRBD1 on 6 matching bases. The CDR3 runs 13 residues. V was cut by 4 bases and J by 6 bases, with 9 bases left in between. Germline CDR1 is SNHLY and CDR2 is FYNNEI. The CDR3 sequence is CASSGGRAGELFF. The CDR3 DNA reads TGTGCCAGCAGTGGGGGGCGGGCCGGGGAGCTGTTTTTT.

This chain uses TRBV6-5 with TRBJ2-3; D is uncertain. The CDR3 extends over 11 amino acids. Germline assignment: CDR1 MNHEY and CDR2 SVGAGI. Trimming removed 2 bases from V and 6 bases from J, with 3 bases in between. CDR3 sequence: CASSYLDTQYF. CDR3 nucleotides: TGTGCCAGCAGTTACCTCGATACGCAGTATTTT.

The gene calls are TRBV15 and TRBJ1-1; D gene uncertain. V was pared by 2 bases and J by 4 bases, with 11 bases between. The CDR3 has 14 residues. The germline CDR1 and CDR2 sequences are LNHNV and YYDKDF (reference sequence). CDR3 in amino acids: CATSRQVEGTEAFF. The DNA for the CDR3 is TGTGCCACCAGCAGACAGGTAGAAGGCACTGAAGCTTTCTTT. Looking up the rest from reference TRBV15 and TRBJ1-1 gives the full variable domain: DAMVIQNPRYQVTQFGKPVTLSCSQTLNHNVMYWYQQKSSQAPKLLFHYYDKDFNNEADTPDNFQSRRPNTSFCFLDIRSPGLGDTAMYLCATSRQVEGTEAFFGQGTRLTVV.

In its sample, this clone was seen once. The chain joins TRBV19 to TRBJ2-7, with 7 bases lining up with TRBD1. After removal of 5 bases from V and 3 bases from J, the junction contained 7 bases not matched to a gene. The CDR3 loop spans 14 amino acids. CDR1 and CDR2 (germline): LNHDA, SQIVND (reference sequence). CDR3: CASSPGQANYEQYF. The CDR3 DNA is TGTGCCAGTAGTCCAGGACAGGCCAACTACGAGCAGTACTTC.

This chain uses TRBV29-1 with TRBJ2-7; TRBD2 is a possible D gene (6 bases). The V and J ends lost 6 bases and 3 bases respectively, with 12 bases between them. Looked up from germline, CDR1 is SQVTM and CDR2 is ANQGSEA. This CDR3 region has 12 residues. The DNA of the CDR3 is TGCAGCGTAGTTAGCGGATTCTACGAGCAGTACTTC. Its protein is CSVVSGFYEQYF.

This chain joins TRBV5-4 and TRBJ2-1, with D possibly matching TRBD2 (6 bases). Deletions cut 4 bases from V and 4 bases from J, with 15 bases between. CDR1 and CDR2 (germline): SGHNT, YYREEE (reference sequence). This CDR3 comprises 15 residues. CDR3 DNA sequence: TGTGCCAGCAGCGGCGGCGGGATAAATTACAATGAGCAGTTCTTC. This sequence encodes CASSGGGINYNEQFF.

This clone was seen only once. This chain connects TRBV9 to TRBJ1-2; D possibly corresponds to TRBD1 (5 bases). V dropped 4 bases and J dropped 3 bases, with 16 bases sitting between them. The length of the CDR3 is 15 residues. Germline assignment: CDR1 SGDLS and CDR2 YYNGEE. Here the CDR3 reads CASSRSGGNDYGYTF. The CDR3 nucleotides are TGTGCCAGCAGCCGGTCTGGGGGGAACGACTATGGCTACACCTTC.

The chain recombines TRBV10-1 with TRBJ2-1; 7 bases align to TRBD1. Germline V gene sequence: CDR1 WNHNN, CDR2 SYGVQD (reference sequence). The CDR3 runs to 14 residues. V gave up 5 bases and J gave up 6 bases; unmatched junction bases: 7. The CDR3 DNA follows: TGCGCCAGCAGTAGACAGGGTGTGACCAATGAGCAGTTCTTC. Translating it yields CASSRQGVTNEQFF.

The chain has TRBV2 and TRBJ1-4, with D perhaps TRBD1 (5 bases). The CDR3 totals 14 residues. The germline V and J ends were trimmed by 8 bases and 7 bases, with 17 bases remaining between them. Per germline, CDR1 SNHLY and CDR2 FYNNEI. CDR3 residues: CASGEGLRGEKLFF. The CDR3 DNA reads TGTGCCAGCGGGGAGGGGCTGCGAGGTGAAAAACTGTTTTTT.

This chain links TRBV19 with TRBJ1-5; D is perhaps TRBD1 (6 bases). The CDR3 is 15 amino acids. The V gene lost 5 bases and the J gene lost 1 base, with 12 bases spanning the gap. Germline CDR1 and CDR2: LNHDA and SQIVND (reference sequence). The CDR3 here is CASSPTGISNQPQHF. CDR3 nucleotides: TGTGCCAGTAGTCCTACAGGGATAAGCAATCAGCCCCAGCATTTT.

This clone was observed once. The chain couples TRBV28 to TRBJ2-7; D uncertain. CDR1 is MDHEN, CDR2 SYDVKM, per germline. The V end was cut by 3 bases, the J end by 0 bases, with 12 bases between. The CDR3 length is 15 residues. This CDR3 reads CASSFVWSSSYEQYF. DNA of the CDR3: TGTGCCAGCAGTTTTGTCTGGTCCAGCTCCTACGAGCAGTACTTC.

V and J are TRBV7-2 and TRBJ2-3, with TRBD2 matching 9 bases. The CDR3 spans 16 residues. Per the germline V gene, CDR1 is SGHTA and CDR2 is FQGNSA. V lost 4 bases, J lost 7 bases, and 12 bases stayed unmatched. CDR3 sequence reads: CASSSAGGNRFNTQYF. In DNA, the CDR3 is TGTGCCAGCAGCTCGGCGGGAGGGAATAGGTTTAATACGCAGTATTTT.

This chain connects TRBV7-2 to TRBJ2-2; a possible D gene is TRBD2 (5 bases). Trimming stripped 6 bases from V and 4 bases from J, with 12 bases between. The germline V gene has CDR1 SGHTA and CDR2 FQGNSA. CDR3 size: 14 residues. The DNA of the CDR3 is TGTGCCAGCAGTCCTAGCCGGGTCACCGGGGAGCTGTTTTTT. This gives the protein CASSPSRVTGELFF.

The chain uses TRBV7-9 and TRBJ1-5, with D perhaps TRBD1 (6 bases). CDR3 length: 15 residues. V lost 5 bases and J lost 2, with 13 bases in between. CDR1 is SEHNR, CDR2 FQNEAQ, per germline (reference sequence). The CDR3 reads CASSPQGGGNQPQHF. In DNA form, the CDR3 reads TGTGCCAGCAGCCCACAGGGAGGGGGCAATCAGCCCCAGCATTTT.

This clone was seen a single time. The chain joins TRBV6-5 to TRBJ1-5; D unclear. Trimming shortened V by 6 bases and J by 0 bases, and 6 bases separated the two germline ends. The CDR3 contains 13 residues. CDR1 MNHEY and CDR2 SVGAGI come from the germline V gene. The CDR3 loop is CASRAGSNQPQHF. The CDR3, as DNA: TGTGCCAGCAGAGCGGGTAGCAATCAGCCCCAGCATTTT.

The chain carries TRBV5-4 and TRBJ2-2; 8 nucleotides align to TRBD2. V shed 0 bases and J 4 bases; nucleotides not matched to a gene: 11. This CDR3 spans 18 amino acids. From germline, CDR1 is SGHNT and CDR2 YYREEE (reference sequence). This CDR3 is CASSLDPSGSFGTGELFF. CDR3 DNA: TGTGCCAGCAGCTTGGATCCCAGCGGGAGTTTCGGCACCGGGGAGCTGTTTTTT.

The chain links TRBV28 to TRBJ1-5; D gene unclear. The germline gives CDR1 MDHEN, CDR2 SYDVKM. CDR3 length equals 18 residues. V lost 3 bases, J lost 3 bases, and 21 bases lay in between. The CDR3 DNA sequence: TGTGCCAGCAGTTTTAAGGCCGGCCGAGGTACGAACAATCAGCCCCAGCATTTT. It specifies CASSFKAGRGTNNQPQHF. Supplemented by reference TRBV28 and TRBJ1-5, the full variable domain reads DVKVTQSSRYLVKRTGEKVFLECVQDMDHENMFWYRQDPGLGLRLIYFSYDVKMKEKGDIPEGYSVSREKKERFSLILESASTNQTSMYLCASSFKAGRGTNNQPQHFGDGTRLSIL.

The rearrangement uses TRBV27 and TRBJ2-1; 10 bases are a match to TRBD2. Germline CDR1 MNHEY, CDR2 SMNVEV (reference sequence). Losses at the gene ends were 5 bases for V and 0 bases for J; bases not matched to a gene: 16. The CDR3 extends over 20 amino acids. The CDR3 loop is CASSPSPGLAHPSSYNEQFF. As DNA, the CDR3 is TGTGCCAGCAGTCCTTCGCCGGGACTAGCGCACCCAAGCTCCTACAATGAGCAGTTCTTC.

The chain carries TRBV13 and TRBJ2-5, with a possible D match to TRBD1 (5 bases). CDR1 and CDR2 (germline): PRHDT, FYEKMQ (reference sequence). The CDR3 has 14 amino acids. V lost 3 bases, J lost 6 bases, and 14 bases lay in between. CDR3: CASSFLQGGKTQYF. DNA for the CDR3: TGTGCCAGCAGCTTCCTGCAGGGTGGGAAGACCCAGTACTTC.

The V call is TRBV19, the J call TRBJ2-5; a weak D match, TRBD1 (5 bases). The CDR3 totals 13 residues. The germline V gene encodes CDR1 LNHDA and CDR2 SQIVND (reference sequence). The ends were cut back, 8 bases at V and 5 bases at J, with 15 bases in the middle. The CDR3 protein is CASGSQARETQYF. CDR3 DNA: TGTGCCAGTGGATCACAGGCACGCGAGACCCAGTACTTC.

V usage is TRBV9 and J usage is TRBJ1-2; no clear D. The germline V and J ends were trimmed by 0 bases and 7 bases, with 10 bases remaining between them. The CDR3 length is 13 residues. CDR1 SGDLS and CDR2 YYNGEE come from the germline V gene. The CDR3 region has the DNA TGTGCCAGCAGCGTAGGGCTGGGCTCTGGCTACACCTTC. It specifies CASSVGLGSGYTF.

The sample holds a few counts of this clone. The chain carries TRBV6-6 and TRBJ2-6; unclear D gene. CDR3 length equals 15 residues. V shed 0 bases and J shed 2 bases, with 5 bases lying between them. The germline CDR1 and CDR2 sequences are MNHNY and SVGAGI (reference sequence). CDR3 amino acids: CASSYSAAGANVLTF. CDR3 DNA sequence: TGTGCCAGCAGTTACTCTGCGGCTGGGGCCAACGTCCTGACTTTC.

The J gene is TRBJ2-3, the V gene TRBV7-9; 7 bases line up with TRBD2. The germline gives CDR1 SEHNR, CDR2 FQNEAQ (reference sequence). Trimming took 4 bases from V and 0 from J; bases not matched to a gene: 4. This CDR3 region has 15 residues. The CDR3 bases are TGTGCCAGCAGCTCCACTAGCGTAAGCACAGATACGCAGTATTTT. Protein sequence: CASSSTSVSTDTQYF.

The chain joins TRBV2 to TRBJ1-5, with TRBD1 matching over 7 bases. The CDR3 extends over 14 amino acids. After removal of 5 bases from V and 5 bases from J, the junction contained 6 bases not matched to a gene. Germline V gives CDR1 SNHLY, CDR2 FYNNEI. The CDR3 region is CASSTVQGDQPQHF. The CDR3 nucleotides read TGTGCCAGCAGTACTGTCCAGGGGGATCAGCCCCAGCATTTT.